This TCR beta chain emerged from a study of blood T cell repertoires in COVID-19 (dated by TCRdb to the early 2020s). At the level of the whole study: Samples covering the acute and convalescent phases of COVID-19 were provided by collaborators in the United States, Italy and Spain. Sample metadata almost always included a de-identified subject ID, COVID-19 status, age in years and sex. The samples were drawn from two sources: the first 160 participants of the ongoing ImmuneRACE study, and 1,254 subjects contributed by 6 global collaborators. Subjects who had been exposed to COVID-19, were actively infected with it, or had recovered from it provided the deeply sampled blood TCRbeta repertoires that made up the dataset. The prospective study material was composed of cDNA or gDNA derived from T cells, B-cell-depleted T cells, or PBMCs. HLA class I and class II types, where available, came from metadata supplied by the sample provider rather than from assay-based typing. The repertoires were released in a freely available public database intended as a resource for research on the immune response to SARS-CoV-2.

Broad study findings and their caveats: The amount of clinical and demographic metadata varied by source and participant and was provided uncurated.

This clone was observed a few times. No cognate antigen has been identified for it. No base quality values were provided; no much bigger clone lies one nucleotide off. Participants in the prospective study were aged roughly 18 to 89 years, lived in about two dozen United States geographic areas, and enrolled through a virtual design. In the prospective study, cohorts were assigned on the basis of participant-reported clinical history obtained from a screening survey and a study questionnaire. Recovered participants in ImmuneRACE Cohort 3 were defined by two consecutive negative NP/OP PCR tests, clearance by a healthcare professional, or resolution of symptoms. In the prospective study, whole blood, serum and a nasopharyngeal or oropharyngeal swab were collected from each participant by mobile phlebotomists. Participants in the prospective study had the option to provide additional blood draws and questionnaires over a roughly two-month period. Before DNA extraction, blood samples from the prospective study were shipped at room temperature or frozen.

The germline V gene gives CDR1 as MNHEY and CDR2 as SVGAGI. The junction carries 11 bases between V and J, which are trimmed by 0 bases and 5 bases respectively. The cysteine opens and the phenylalanine closes a CDR3 of 14 amino acids. CDR3 DNA only is kept here, 42 bases in frame from base 1. TCRbeta CDR3 regions were amplified from genomic DNA by means of the immunoSEQ Assay, a bias-controlled multiplex PCR. Per the source publication's procedure: Within the assay, amplification of reference gene primers was used to estimate how many nucleated cells each sample contained. To quantify the absolute abundance of each unique TCRbeta CDR3 rearrangement, sequence reads were collapsed and filtered. Productive Simpson clonality was computed per sample as the square root of Simpson's diversity index over productive rearrangements. TCRdb holds this immuneACCESS table with in-frame rearrangements only. Some clones are missing; in checked studies, unresolved V genes explain under half, and the rest has no known cause. V and J calls and clone size are copied from that table; D and trimming were computed from the DNA. This sample is represented by about 380,000 clones; around 87% of them were singletons. The ten biggest clones cover 1.3% of the sample.

Recombination linked TRBV6-5 to TRBJ2-7, and the D gene may be TRBD1, 6 bases matching. This receptor was obtained from a young man who had recovered from COVID-19. The sequenced sample was PBMCs or T cells enriched from blood (not recorded which). The nucleotides are TGTGCCAGCAGTTACTCTATAACAGGGAACGAGCAGTACTTC. Translated, it reads CASSYSITGNEQYF.